The source of this TCR beta chain is a study of cytomegalovirus exposure and HLA in healthy donors. The study's findings and limits: The classifier reportedly diagnosed cytomegalovirus status with high sensitivity and specificity. A highly shared variant cluster was judged a likely technical artifact.

To note about this clone: The antigen is not known.

60 Vbeta and 13 Jbeta primers were used in PCR. Sequencing was performed with immunoSEQ multiplex PCR; in TCRdb, only in-frame clones are kept and a portion is missing. This table lists some 200,000 clones. Germline V CDR1 and CDR2: SGHTA, FQGNSA. V was cut by 1 base and J by 6 bases, with 13 bases left in between. CDR3 length equals 15 residues. This chain joins TRBV7-2 and TRBJ1-5; D call uncertain. The sample taken for sequencing was PBMCs. The TCR sequence derives from a man aged 25-40 years in good health and CMV-seronegative. The CDR3 DNA sequence: TGTGCCAGCAGCTTAGGACCCCTCCGGGGTCAGCCCCAGCATTTT. Protein product: CASSLGPLRGQPQHF.